The rows below give T cell receptor beta chains drawn from one sample of a study of cytomegalovirus exposure and HLA in healthy donors. Method: immunoSEQ multiplex PCR; TCRdb's copy keeps in-frame clones and lacks some. This sample yields roughly 200,000 clones, of which approximately 80% are seen a single time; approximately 0.51% belongs to the top ten. The sample consisted of PBMCs. The receptors derive from a woman aged 45-59 years in good health and CMV-seronegative. Each CDR3 is given with its conserved first and last residue. Each record gives: CDR3 protein, J gene, CDR3 length, V gene.

CDR3 protein: CASSLIAVSAETQYF
J gene: TRBJ2-5
CDR3 length: 15
V gene: TRBV7-2

CDR3 protein: CAARQQTPRGTEAFF
J gene: TRBJ1-1
CDR3 length: 15
V gene: TRBV10-3

CDR3 protein: CASSISRQGLGEQYF
J gene: TRBJ2-7
CDR3 length: 15
V gene: TRBV19

CDR3 protein: CASSLWRGSLGQPQHF
J gene: TRBJ1-5
CDR3 length: 16
V gene: TRBV19

CDR3 protein: CASSFTSGGALSYEQYF
J gene: TRBJ2-7
CDR3 length: 17
V gene: TRBV28

CDR3 protein: CATSRDGMSKEGPEAFF
J gene: TRBJ1-1
CDR3 length: 17
V gene: TRBV15

CDR3 protein: CAARDRGSYEQYF
J gene: TRBJ2-7
CDR3 length: 13
V gene: TRBV5-4

CDR3 protein: CASSARTSLSGELFF
J gene: TRBJ2-2
CDR3 length: 15
V gene: TRBV4-1

CDR3 protein: CASSPRLTPAYGYTF
J gene: TRBJ1-2
CDR3 length: 15
V gene: TRBV28

CDR3 protein: CASSGGQGRNTGELFF
J gene: TRBJ2-2
CDR3 length: 16
V gene: TRBV5-1

CDR3 protein: CASSSGQVGDTQYF
J gene: TRBJ2-3
CDR3 length: 14
V gene: TRBV5-1

CDR3 protein: CATSNRGGSGNTIYF
J gene: TRBJ1-3
CDR3 length: 15
V gene: TRBV15

CDR3 protein: CASSDLGQGESYEQYF
J gene: TRBJ2-7
CDR3 length: 16
V gene: TRBV6-1

CDR3 protein: CASSTSYEQYF
J gene: TRBJ2-7
CDR3 length: 11
V gene: TRBV5-4

CDR3 protein: CASSGTGTRNTGELFF
J gene: TRBJ2-2
CDR3 length: 16
V gene: TRBV5-4

CDR3 protein: CASSVTLSGANVLTF
J gene: TRBJ2-6
CDR3 length: 15
V gene: TRBV5-1

CDR3 protein: CASRGLAGAASVTQYF
J gene: TRBJ2-5
CDR3 length: 16
V gene: TRBV7-8

CDR3 protein: CASSPGFLLQGCGYTF
J gene: TRBJ1-2
CDR3 length: 16
V gene: TRBV2

CDR3 protein: CASSPRIAGGPTDTQYF
J gene: TRBJ2-3
CDR3 length: 17
V gene: TRBV5-1

CDR3 protein: CASSIGSELSTEAFF
J gene: TRBJ1-1
CDR3 length: 15
V gene: TRBV5-1

CDR3 protein: CASSLPGNYEQYF
J gene: TRBJ2-7
CDR3 length: 13
V gene: TRBV5-4

CDR3 protein: CASSQDTVRRGEQYF
J gene: TRBJ2-7
CDR3 length: 15
V gene: TRBV4-3

CDR3 protein: CSVIKMGRYDEQYF
J gene: TRBJ2-7
CDR3 length: 14
V gene: TRBV29-1

CDR3 protein: CASSGTSGREEETQYF
J gene: TRBJ2-5
CDR3 length: 16
V gene: TRBV25-1